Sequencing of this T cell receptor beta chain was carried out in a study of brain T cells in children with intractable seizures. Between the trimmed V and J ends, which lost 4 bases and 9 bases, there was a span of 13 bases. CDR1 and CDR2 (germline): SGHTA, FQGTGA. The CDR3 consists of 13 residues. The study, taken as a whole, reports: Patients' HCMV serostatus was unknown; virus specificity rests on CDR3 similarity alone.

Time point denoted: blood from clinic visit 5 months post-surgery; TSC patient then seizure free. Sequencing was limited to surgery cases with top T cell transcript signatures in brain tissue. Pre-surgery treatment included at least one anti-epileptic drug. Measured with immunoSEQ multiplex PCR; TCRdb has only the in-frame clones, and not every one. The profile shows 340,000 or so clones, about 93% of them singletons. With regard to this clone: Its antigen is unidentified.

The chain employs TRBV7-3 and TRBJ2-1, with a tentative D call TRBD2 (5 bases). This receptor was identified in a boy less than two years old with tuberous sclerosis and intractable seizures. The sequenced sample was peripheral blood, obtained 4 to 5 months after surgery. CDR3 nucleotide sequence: TGTGCCAGCAGCTCCGGACTCTCAGCTGAGCAGTTCTTC. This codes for CASSSGLSAEQFF.